One and the same sample provided the 7 T cell receptor beta chains below, sequenced in a study of CD8 T cells in Susac syndrome. Random hexamers served to reverse transcribe roughly 0.45 to 1 ug RNA. MiXCR was run by TCRdb on the immunoSEQ multiplex PCR reads, yielding one entry per CDR3 protein. There are roughly 130,000 distinct CDR3 sequences in the sample; approximately 94% occur only once, and approximately 0.12% lies in the top ten. The specimen sequenced was CD4+ T cells from PBMCs. Every receptor here comes from a human donor with multiple sclerosis.

The rearrangement uses TRBV3-1 and TRBJ2-2; D not certain. This CDR3 is built from 17 residues. Germline lookup yields CDR1 LGHDT and CDR2 YNNKEL (reference sequence). Trimming left V 1 base short and J 3 bases short, with 15 bases between. In DNA, the CDR3 is TGTGCCAGCAGCCAAGGGGTCCTGGCTAGACACACCGGGGAGCTGTTTTTT. Translated, it gives CASSQGVLARHTGELFF.

This clonotype appeared once. V and J are TRBV9 and TRBJ1-6; a possible D gene is TRBD1 (6 bases). This CDR3 has 17 residues. Germline CDR1 reads SGDLS; CDR2 reads YYNGEE. The V and J ends lost 0 bases and 1 base respectively, with 11 bases between them. This chain's CDR3 is CASSVDVRGSYNSPLHF. CDR3 nucleotides: TGTGCCAGCAGCGTAGACGTAAGGGGGTCCTATAATTCACCCCTCCACTTT.

The rearrangement links TRBV30 to TRBJ1-1; D unclear. V dropped 0 bases and J dropped 13 bases, with 12 bases sitting between them. The CDR3 extends over 11 amino acids. Germline CDR1 GTSNPN, CDR2 SVGIG (reference sequence). This CDR3 is CAWSVEVELFF. CDR3 nucleotide sequence: TGTGCCTGGAGTGTAGAAGTGGAACTTTTCTTT.

This chain uses TRBV12-3 or TRBV12-4 with TRBJ1-2; D may be TRBD1 (6 bases). Trimming stripped 5 bases from V and 6 bases from J, with 16 bases between. The CDR3 length is 14 residues. Written as DNA, the CDR3 is TGTGCCAGCAGTCCACGACAGGCAAGGGATGGCTACACCTTC. This gives the protein CASSPRQARDGYTF.

The gene calls are TRBV6-5 and TRBJ2-1; perhaps TRBD2 as D (5 bases). Per the germline V gene, CDR1 is MNHEY and CDR2 is SVGAGI. The CDR3 totals 15 residues. Between the trimmed V and J ends, which lost 2 bases and 7 bases, there was a span of 15 bases. DNA of the CDR3: TGTGCCAGCAGTTACGGGTCCATGTCGGGAAATGAGCAGTTCTTC. Translated, it gives CASSYGSMSGNEQFF.

The rearrangement uses TRBV5-1 and TRBJ2-4; TRBD1 matches 9 bases. CDR1 and CDR2 (germline): SGHRS, YFSETQ. J lost 3 bases, V lost 0 bases, and 7 bases had no gene match. The CDR3 runs 17 residues. The CDR3 protein is CASSLAYRGPDKNIQYF. DNA for the CDR3: TGCGCCAGCAGCTTGGCCTACAGGGGGCCTGACAAAAACATTCAGTACTTC.

The chain recombines TRBV12-3 or TRBV12-4 with TRBJ1-5; D gene uncertain. The CDR3 is 13 residues long. Trimming took 8 bases from V and 0 from J, leaving 8 bases between them. In DNA form, the CDR3 reads TGTGCCAGCCGCGGCTATAGCAATCAGCCCCAGCATTTT. Its translation is CASRGYSNQPQHF.